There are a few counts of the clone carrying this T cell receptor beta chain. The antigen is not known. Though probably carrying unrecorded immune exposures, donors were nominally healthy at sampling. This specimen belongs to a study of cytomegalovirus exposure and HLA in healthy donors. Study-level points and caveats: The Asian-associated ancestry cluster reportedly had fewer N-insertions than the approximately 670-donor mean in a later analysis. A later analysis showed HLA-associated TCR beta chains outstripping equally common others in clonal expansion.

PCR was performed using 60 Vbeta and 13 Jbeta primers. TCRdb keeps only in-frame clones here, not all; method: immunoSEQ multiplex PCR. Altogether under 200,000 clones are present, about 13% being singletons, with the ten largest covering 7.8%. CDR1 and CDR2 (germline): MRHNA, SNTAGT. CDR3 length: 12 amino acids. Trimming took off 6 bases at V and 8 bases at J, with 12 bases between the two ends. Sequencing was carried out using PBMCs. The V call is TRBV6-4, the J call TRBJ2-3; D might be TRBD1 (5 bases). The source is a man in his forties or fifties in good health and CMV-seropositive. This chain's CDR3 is CASSQGLGTQYF. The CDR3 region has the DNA TGTGCCAGCAGCCAGGGTTTGGGTACGCAGTATTTT.